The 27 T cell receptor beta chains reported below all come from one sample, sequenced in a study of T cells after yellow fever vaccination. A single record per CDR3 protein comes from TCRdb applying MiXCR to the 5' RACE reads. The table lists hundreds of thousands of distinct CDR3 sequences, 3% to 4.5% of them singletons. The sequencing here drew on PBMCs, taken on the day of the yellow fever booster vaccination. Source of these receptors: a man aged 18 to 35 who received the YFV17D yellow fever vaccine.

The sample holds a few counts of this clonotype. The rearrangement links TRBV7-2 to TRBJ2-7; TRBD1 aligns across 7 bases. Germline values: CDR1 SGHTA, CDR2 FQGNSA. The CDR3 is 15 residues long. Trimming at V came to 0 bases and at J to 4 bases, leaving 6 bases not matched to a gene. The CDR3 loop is CASSLAGTDLYEQYF. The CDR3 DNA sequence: TGTGCCAGCAGCTTAGCGGGGACAGACCTATACGAGCAGTACTTC.

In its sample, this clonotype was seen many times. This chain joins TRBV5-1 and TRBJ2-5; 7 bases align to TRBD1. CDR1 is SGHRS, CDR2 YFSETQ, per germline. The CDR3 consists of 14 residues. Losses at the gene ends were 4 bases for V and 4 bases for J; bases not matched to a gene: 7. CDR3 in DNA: TGCGCCAGCAGCCTTGGGACAGTGGGAGAGACCCAGTACTTC. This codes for CASSLGTVGETQYF.

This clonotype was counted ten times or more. CDR3 sequence: CASSKISTGSYGYTF. In DNA form, the CDR3 reads TGTGCCAGCAGCAAAATAAGTACAGGAAGCTATGGCTACACCTTC. The genes are TRBV6-2 or TRBV6-3 and TRBJ1-2; the D gene is possibly TRBD1 (5 bases). This CDR3 is built from 15 residues. The V gene's germline CDR1 is MNHEY and CDR2 SVGEGT. V gave up 6 bases and J gave up 4 bases, with 18 bases separating them.

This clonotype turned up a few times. CDR3 sequence reads: CASSLGSYNYGYTF. The CDR3 nucleotides are TGCGCCAGCAGCTTGGGTAGCTATAACTATGGCTACACCTTC. The chain links TRBV5-1 to TRBJ1-2; no definite D call. The CDR3 runs 14 residues. V lost 0 bases, J lost 1 base, and 7 bases lay in between. In germline, CDR1 is SGHRS, CDR2 YFSETQ.

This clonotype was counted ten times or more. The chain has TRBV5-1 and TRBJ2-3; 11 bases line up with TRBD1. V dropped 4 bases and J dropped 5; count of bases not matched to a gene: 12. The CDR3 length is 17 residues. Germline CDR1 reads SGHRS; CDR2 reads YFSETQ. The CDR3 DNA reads TGCGCCAGCAGCCGGGCACCCGGGACAGGGGGGTTAGATACGCAGTATTTT. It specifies CASSRAPGTGGLDTQYF.

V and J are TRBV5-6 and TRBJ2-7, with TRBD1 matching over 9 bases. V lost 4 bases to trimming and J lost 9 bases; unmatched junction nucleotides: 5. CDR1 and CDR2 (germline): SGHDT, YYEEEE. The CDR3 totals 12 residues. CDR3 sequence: CASSRGTGRQYF. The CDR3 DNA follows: TGTGCCAGCAGCCGAGGGACAGGGAGGCAGTACTTC.

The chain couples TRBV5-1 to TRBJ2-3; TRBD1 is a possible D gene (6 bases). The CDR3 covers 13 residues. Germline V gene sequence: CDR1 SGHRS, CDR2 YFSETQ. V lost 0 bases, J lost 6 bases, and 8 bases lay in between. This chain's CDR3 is CASSLAGDDTQYF. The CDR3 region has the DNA TGCGCCAGCAGCTTGGCAGGGGATGATACGCAGTATTTT.

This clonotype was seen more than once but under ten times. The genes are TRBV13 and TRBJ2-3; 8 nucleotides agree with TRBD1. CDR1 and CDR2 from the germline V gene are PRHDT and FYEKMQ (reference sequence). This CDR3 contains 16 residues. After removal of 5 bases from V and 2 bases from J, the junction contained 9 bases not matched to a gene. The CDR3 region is CASSPLTGALTDTQYF. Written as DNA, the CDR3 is TGTGCCAGCAGCCCACTGACAGGGGCCCTCACAGATACGCAGTATTTT.

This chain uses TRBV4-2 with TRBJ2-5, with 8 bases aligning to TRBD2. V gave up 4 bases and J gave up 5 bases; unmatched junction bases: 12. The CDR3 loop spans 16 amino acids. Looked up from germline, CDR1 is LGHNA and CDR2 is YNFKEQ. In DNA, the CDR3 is TGTGCCAGCAGCCCGGGGGGGGGCCAGTTTGTTGAGACCCAGTACTTC. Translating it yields CASSPGGGQFVETQYF.

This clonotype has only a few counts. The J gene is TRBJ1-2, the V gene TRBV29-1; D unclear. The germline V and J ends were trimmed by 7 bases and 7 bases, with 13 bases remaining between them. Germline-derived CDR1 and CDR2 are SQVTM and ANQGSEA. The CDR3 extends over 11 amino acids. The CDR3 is CSGIRMGGYTF. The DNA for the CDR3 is TGCAGCGGAATAAGGATGGGTGGCTACACCTTC.

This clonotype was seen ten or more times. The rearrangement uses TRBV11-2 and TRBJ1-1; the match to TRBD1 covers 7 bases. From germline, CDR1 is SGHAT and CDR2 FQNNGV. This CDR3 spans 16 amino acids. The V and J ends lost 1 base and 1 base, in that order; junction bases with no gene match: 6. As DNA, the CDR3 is TGTGCCAGCAGCTTAGTAATGGGACAGCCGAACACTGAAGCTTTCTTT. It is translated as CASSLVMGQPNTEAFF.

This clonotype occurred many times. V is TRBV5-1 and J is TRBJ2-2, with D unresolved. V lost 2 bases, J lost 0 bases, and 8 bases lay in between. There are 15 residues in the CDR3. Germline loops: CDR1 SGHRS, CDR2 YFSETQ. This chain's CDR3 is CASSFRPTNTGELFF. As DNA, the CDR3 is TGCGCCAGCAGCTTCCGGCCCACGAACACCGGGGAGCTGTTTTTT.

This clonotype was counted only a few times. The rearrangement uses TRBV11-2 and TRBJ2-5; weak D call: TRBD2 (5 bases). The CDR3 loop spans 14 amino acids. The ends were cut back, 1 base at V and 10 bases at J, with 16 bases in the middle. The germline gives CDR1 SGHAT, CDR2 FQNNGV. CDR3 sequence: CASSLGPFGEGQYF. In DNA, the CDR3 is TGTGCCAGCAGCTTAGGGCCCTTTGGCGAGGGCCAGTACTTC.

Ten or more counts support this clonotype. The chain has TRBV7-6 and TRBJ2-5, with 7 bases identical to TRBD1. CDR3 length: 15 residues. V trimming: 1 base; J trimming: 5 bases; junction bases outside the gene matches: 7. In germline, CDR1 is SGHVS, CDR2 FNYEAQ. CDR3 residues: CASSLGYRGGETQYF. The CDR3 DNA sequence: TGTGCCAGCAGCTTAGGGTACAGGGGCGGTGAGACCCAGTACTTC.

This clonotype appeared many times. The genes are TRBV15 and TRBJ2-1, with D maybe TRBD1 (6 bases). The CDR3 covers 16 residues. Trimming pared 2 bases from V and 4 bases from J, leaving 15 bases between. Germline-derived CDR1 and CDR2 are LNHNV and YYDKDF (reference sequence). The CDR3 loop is CATSRTQGLGYNEQFF. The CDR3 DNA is TGTGCCACCAGCAGAACACAGGGCCTGGGTTACAATGAGCAGTTCTTC.

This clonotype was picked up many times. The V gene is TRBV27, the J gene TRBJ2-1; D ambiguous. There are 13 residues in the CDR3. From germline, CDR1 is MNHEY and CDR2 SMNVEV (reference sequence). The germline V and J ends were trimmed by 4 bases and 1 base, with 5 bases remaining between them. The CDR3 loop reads CASSYKSYNEQFF. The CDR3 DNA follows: TGTGCCAGCAGTTACAAATCCTACAATGAGCAGTTCTTC.

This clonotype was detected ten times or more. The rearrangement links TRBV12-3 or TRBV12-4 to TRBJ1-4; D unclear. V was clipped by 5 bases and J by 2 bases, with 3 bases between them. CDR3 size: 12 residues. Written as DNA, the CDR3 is TGTGCCAGCAGTCCGACTAATGAAAAACTGTTTTTT. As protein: CASSPTNEKLFF.

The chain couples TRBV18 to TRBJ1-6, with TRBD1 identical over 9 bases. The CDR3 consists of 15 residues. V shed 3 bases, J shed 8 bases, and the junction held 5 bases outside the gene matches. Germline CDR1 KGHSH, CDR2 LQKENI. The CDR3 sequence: CASSPLGQGDSPLHF. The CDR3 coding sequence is TGTGCCAGCTCACCTTTGGGACAGGGTGATTCACCCCTCCACTTT.

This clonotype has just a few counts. For the CDR3, the DNA is TGTGCCAGCAGTTTCCTAGCGGGGGTAAATGAGCAGTTCTTC. Its translation is CASSFLAGVNEQFF. The chain links TRBV27 to TRBJ2-1; TRBD2 agrees at 10 bases. CDR3 size: 14 residues. CDR1 MNHEY and CDR2 SMNVEV come from the germline V gene (reference sequence). V lost 3 bases, J lost 7 bases, and 3 bases stayed unmatched.

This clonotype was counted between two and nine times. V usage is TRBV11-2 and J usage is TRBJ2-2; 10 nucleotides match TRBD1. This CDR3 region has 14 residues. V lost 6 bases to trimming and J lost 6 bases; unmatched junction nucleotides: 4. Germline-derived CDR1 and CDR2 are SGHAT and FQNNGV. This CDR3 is CASRAGTGAGELFF. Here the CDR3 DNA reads TGTGCCAGCAGGGCCGGGACAGGGGCCGGGGAGCTGTTTTTT.

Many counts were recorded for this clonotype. Here the CDR3 DNA reads TGTGCCAGCCGGAGGGGAAAGGACGAGAACACTGAAGCTTTCTTT. Translated, it gives CASRRGKDENTEAFF. The chain has TRBV7-9 and TRBJ1-1; D perhaps matches TRBD1 (5 bases). The V gene's germline CDR1 is SEHNR and CDR2 FQNEAQ (reference sequence). This CDR3 has 15 amino acids. The V end lost 8 bases, the J end lost 1 base, and 17 bases lay between the germline ends. The full variable domain, its missing parts supplied by reference TRBV7-9 and TRBJ1-1, is DTGVSQNPRHKITKRGQNVTFRCDPISEHNRLYWYRQTLGQGPEFLTYFQNEAQLEKSRLLSDRFSAERPKGSFSTLEIQRTEQGDSAMYLCASRRGKDENTEAFFGQGTRLTVV.

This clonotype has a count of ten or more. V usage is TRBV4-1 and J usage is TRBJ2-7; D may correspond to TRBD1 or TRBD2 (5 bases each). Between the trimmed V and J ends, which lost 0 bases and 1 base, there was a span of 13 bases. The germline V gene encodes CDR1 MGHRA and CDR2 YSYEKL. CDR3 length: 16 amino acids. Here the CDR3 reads CASSQDPTGRSYEQYF. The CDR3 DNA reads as TGCGCCAGCAGCCAAGACCCTACGGGACGTTCCTACGAGCAGTACTTC.

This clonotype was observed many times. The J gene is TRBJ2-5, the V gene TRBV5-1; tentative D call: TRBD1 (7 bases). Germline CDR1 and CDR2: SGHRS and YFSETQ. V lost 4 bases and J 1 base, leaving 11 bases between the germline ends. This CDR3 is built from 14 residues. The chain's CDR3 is CASSAGQTQETQYF. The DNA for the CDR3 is TGCGCCAGCAGCGCGGGACAGACCCAAGAGACCCAGTACTTC.

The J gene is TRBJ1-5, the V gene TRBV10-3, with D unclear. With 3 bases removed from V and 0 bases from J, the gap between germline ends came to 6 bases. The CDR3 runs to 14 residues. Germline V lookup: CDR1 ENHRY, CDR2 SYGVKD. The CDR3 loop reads CAISEYLSNQPQHF. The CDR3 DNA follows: TGTGCCATCAGTGAATACCTTAGCAATCAGCCCCAGCATTTT.

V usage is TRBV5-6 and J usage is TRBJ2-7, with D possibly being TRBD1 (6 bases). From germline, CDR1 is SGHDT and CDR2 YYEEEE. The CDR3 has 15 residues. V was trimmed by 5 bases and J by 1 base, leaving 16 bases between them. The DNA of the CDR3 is TGTGCCAGCAGGCATGTGAGTAGGGGGTCCTACGAGCAGTACGTC. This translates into CASRHVSRGSYEQYV.

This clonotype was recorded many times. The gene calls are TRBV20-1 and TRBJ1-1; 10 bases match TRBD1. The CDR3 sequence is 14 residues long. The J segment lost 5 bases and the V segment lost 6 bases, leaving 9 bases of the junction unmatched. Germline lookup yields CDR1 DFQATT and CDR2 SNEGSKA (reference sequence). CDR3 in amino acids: CSARKMDRGTEAFF. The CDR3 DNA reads TGCAGTGCCCGAAAAATGGACAGGGGGACTGAAGCTTTCTTT.

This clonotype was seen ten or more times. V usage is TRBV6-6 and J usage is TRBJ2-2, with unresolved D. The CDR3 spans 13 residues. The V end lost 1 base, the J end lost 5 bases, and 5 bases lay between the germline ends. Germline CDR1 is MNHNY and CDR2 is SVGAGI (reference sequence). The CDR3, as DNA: TGTGCCAGCAGTTACTTCGCAACCGGGGAGCTGTTTTTT. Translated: CASSYFATGELFF.